This T cell receptor beta chain was captured in a study of regulatory T cells in long-lasting Graves disease. Study background: Graves' patients diagnosed newly had used antithyroid drugs under 3 months. General study points: Persistent Graves' patients had lower TCR diversity than newly diagnosed ones. Whereas new patients shared some 970 public clonotypes, persistent patients shared more, at about 2,700.

To make TCR beta libraries, researchers used iRepertoire HTBI primers and Arm-PCR of CDR3 regions. One entry per CDR3 protein, called by TCRdb with MiXCR from the multiplex PCR reads. In the table there are hundreds of thousands of distinct CDR3 sequences, 15% to 20% of which are singletons. Documented time point: newly diagnosed GD, antithyroid drugs for less than 3 months. Extracted PBMC RNA gave rise to the TCR library. A volume of 7 to 9.5 milliliters of peripheral blood was collected in EDTA tubes. At least ten counts were recorded for this clonotype. Antigen unknown. V was clipped by 2 bases and J by 9 bases, with 8 bases between them. This CDR3 region has 13 residues. CDR1 is SGHAT and CDR2 is FQNNGV in the germline V gene. The same data also contributed to another study, on T cells in Graves' hyperthyroidism and ophthalmopathy.

The source is a young man with Graves disease. This specimen was peripheral blood mononuclear cells (PBMCs), taken at new diagnosis, from a patient treated with antithyroid drugs. V gene TRBV11-2 combines with J gene TRBJ1-6; D gene uncertain. The CDR3 sequence is CASSLSQISPLHF. The CDR3 DNA sequence: TGTGCCAGCAGCTTATCCCAGATTTCACCCCTCCACTTT.